The T cell receptor beta chain described here comes from a study of blood T cell repertoires in COVID-19. Study overall: COVID-19 samples from acute and convalescent phases originated in the United States, Italy and Spain. Sources were T cells, B-cell-depleted T cells, or PBMCs; the material itself was cDNA or gDNA.

Per the original data handling: Estimated nucleated cell counts came from reference gene primer amplification. Profiled with immunoSEQ multiplex PCR; TCRdb holds only in-frame clones, not every one. That table gives V, J and clone size, and the DNA gave D and trimming. The sample records 300,000 to 500,000 clones, around 87% being singletons. Participants, 18 to 89 years old, spanned 25 or so US areas. Germline V gene sequence: CDR1 WNHNN, CDR2 SYGVQD (reference sequence). The CDR3 extends over 13 amino acids. Trimming pared 2 bases from V and 5 bases from J, leaving 8 bases between. The sequenced sample consisted of PBMCs or T cells enriched from blood (not recorded which). This receptor was identified in a woman in her thirties with acute COVID-19. The chain has TRBV10-1 and TRBJ2-3; no firm D call. The CDR3 protein is CASSESLVDTQYF. Here the CDR3 DNA reads TGCGCCAGCAGTGAGAGCCTGGTAGATACGCAGTATTTT.